This TCR beta chain was captured by sequencing in a study of blood T cell repertoires in COVID-19. V was cut by 6 bases and J by 0 bases, with 12 bases left in between. This CDR3 is 15 amino acids long. Looked up from germline, CDR1 is MNHEY and CDR2 is SVGAGI. Using immunoSEQ multiplex PCR, the repertoire was profiled, and TCRdb retains in-frame clones only, with some absent. The repertoire includes some 100,000 clones, 75% to 85% of them detected once, and roughly 7.9% sits in the top ten. Sequenced input: peripheral blood. The chain recombines TRBV6-5 with TRBJ1-5; D is undetermined. This TCR was sampled from a woman of 80 years or more with active or convalescent COVID-19. In nucleotides, the CDR3 is TGTGCCAGCAGCGTAACAGATTATAGCAATCAGCCCCAGCATTTT. The encoded protein is CASSVTDYSNQPQHF.